This is a list of T cell receptor beta chains from one sample in a study of blood T cell repertoires in COVID-19. Clones were read by immunoSEQ multiplex PCR, and TCRdb kept only the in-frame ones, dropping some. The repertoire holds approximately 300,000 clones, with around 85% as singletons. The sequenced sample was PBMCs or T cells enriched from blood (not recorded which). These receptors came from a woman between 25 and 40 years old who had been exposed to COVID-19. Each CDR3 is given with its conserved first and last residue. Fields, in order: J gene, clone size, V gene, CDR3 length, D gene, CDR3 protein, CDR3 DNA. A D gene is named only where the DNA matches it firmly. Expanded clones are given a class, and other clones once, few, many or no size at all.

j_call: TRBJ2-7; clone_size: -; v_call: TRBV7-2; cdr3_length: 16; d_call: TRBD2; cdr3_aa: CASSSNPSGGWNEQYF; cdr3_nt: TGTGCCAGCAGCTCGAACCCTAGCGGGGGGTGGAACGAGCAGTACTTC
j_call: TRBJ2-3; clone_size: -; v_call: TRBV9; cdr3_length: 17; d_call: -; cdr3_aa: CASSEEGSGAGTDTQYF; cdr3_nt: TGTGCCAGCAGCGAGGAAGGGTCAGGGGCTGGCACAGATACGCAGTATTTT
j_call: TRBJ1-1; clone_size: -; v_call: TRBV7-9; cdr3_length: 14; d_call: -; cdr3_aa: CASSPGSGDTEAFF; cdr3_nt: TGTGCCAGCAGCCCCGGGTCGGGTGACACTGAAGCTTTCTTT
j_call: TRBJ2-1; clone_size: -; v_call: TRBV30; cdr3_length: 13; d_call: TRBD2; cdr3_aa: CAWNGGSGNEQFF; cdr3_nt: TGTGCCTGGAATGGCGGGAGTGGGAATGAGCAGTTCTTC
j_call: TRBJ1-5; clone_size: -; v_call: TRBV27; cdr3_length: 16; d_call: TRBD1; cdr3_aa: CASSLSTGGVNQPQHF; cdr3_nt: TGTGCCAGCAGTTTATCGACAGGGGGCGTGAATCAGCCCCAGCATTTT
j_call: TRBJ2-3; clone_size: -; v_call: TRBV5-4; cdr3_length: 15; d_call: -; cdr3_aa: CASRSLSGSTDTQYF; cdr3_nt: TGTGCCAGCCGCTCACTCAGCGGGAGCACAGATACGCAGTATTTT
j_call: TRBJ2-6; clone_size: -; v_call: TRBV24-1; cdr3_length: 13; d_call: -; cdr3_aa: CAIALSGANVLTF; cdr3_nt: TGTGCCATTGCACTCTCTGGGGCCAACGTCCTGACTTTC
j_call: TRBJ1-2; clone_size: few; v_call: TRBV7-2; cdr3_length: 13; d_call: TRBD1; cdr3_aa: CASSQGQNYGYTF; cdr3_nt: TGTGCCAGCAGCCAGGGACAGAACTATGGCTACACCTTC
j_call: TRBJ1-2; clone_size: once; v_call: TRBV30; cdr3_length: 14; d_call: -; cdr3_aa: CAWSVTRGVNGYTF; cdr3_nt: TGTGCCTGGAGTGTAACCCGGGGTGTAAATGGCTACACCTTC
j_call: TRBJ2-3; clone_size: -; v_call: TRBV2; cdr3_length: 14; d_call: TRBD1; cdr3_aa: CASNLGQGIDTQYF; cdr3_nt: TGTGCCAGCAACCTGGGACAGGGGATAGATACGCAGTATTTT
j_call: TRBJ1-1; clone_size: -; v_call: TRBV9; cdr3_length: 15; d_call: -; cdr3_aa: CASSVDRGANTEAFF; cdr3_nt: TGTGCCAGCAGCGTAGATCGAGGCGCGAACACTGAAGCTTTCTTT
j_call: TRBJ2-3; clone_size: -; v_call: TRBV3-1/TRBV3-2; cdr3_length: 16; d_call: TRBD2; cdr3_aa: CASSQAGTRSTDTQYF; cdr3_nt: TGTGCCAGCAGCCAAGCCGGGACTAGGAGCACAGATACGCAGTATTTT
j_call: TRBJ1-2; clone_size: once; v_call: TRBV7-9; cdr3_length: 14; d_call: -; cdr3_aa: CASSLSRAGDGYTF; cdr3_nt: TGTGCCAGCAGCTTATCTCGGGCGGGGGATGGCTACACCTTC